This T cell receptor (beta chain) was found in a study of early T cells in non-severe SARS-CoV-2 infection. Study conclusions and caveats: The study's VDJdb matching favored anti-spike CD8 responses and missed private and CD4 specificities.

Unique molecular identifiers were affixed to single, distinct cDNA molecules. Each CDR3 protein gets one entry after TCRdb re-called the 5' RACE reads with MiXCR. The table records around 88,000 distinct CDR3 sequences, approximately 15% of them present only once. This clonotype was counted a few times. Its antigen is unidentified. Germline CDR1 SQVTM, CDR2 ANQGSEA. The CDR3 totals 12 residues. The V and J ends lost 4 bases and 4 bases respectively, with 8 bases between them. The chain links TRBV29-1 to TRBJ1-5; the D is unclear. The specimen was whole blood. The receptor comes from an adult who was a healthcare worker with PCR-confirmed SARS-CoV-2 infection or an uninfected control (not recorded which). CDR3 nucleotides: TGCAGCGTTGGCAGCCAAAATCAGCCCCAGCATTTT. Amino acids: CSVGSQNQPQHF.